The 14 T cell receptor beta chains listed next were all sequenced from one sample in a study of breast tumors, draining lymph nodes, adjacent tissues. Breast cancer patients provided tissue from their axillary draining lymph nodes. TCRdb re-analysed the multiplex PCR reads in MiXCR, keeping a single row per CDR3 protein. This table holds approximately 190,000 distinct CDR3 sequences, roughly 31% found once. Sequencing used axillary lymph node tissue. Source of these receptors: a female donor with breast cancer. Some clones in this sample may be carry-over from other donors' samples.

The CDR3 nucleotides are TGTGCCAGCAGACTAACGGGACAAGGCCAAGGGTGTTCACCCCTCCACTTT. Translated: CASRLTGQGQGCSPLHF. The chain carries TRBV13 and TRBJ1-6, with a tentative D call TRBD1 (6 bases). The germline CDR1 and CDR2 sequences are PRHDT and FYEKMQ (reference sequence). Deletions cut 6 bases from V and 9 bases from J, with 24 bases between. The CDR3 sequence is 17 residues long.

This chain connects TRBV7-2 to TRBJ2-5, with 9 nucleotides matching TRBD2. The V gene end was trimmed by 1 base and the J gene end by 9 bases; junction bases not matched to a gene: 6. Germline V gene data show CDR1 as SGHTA and CDR2 as FQGNSA. The CDR3 consists of 14 residues. The CDR3 nucleotides read TGTGCCAGCAGCTTAGTCGTCGAGCGGGAGGCCCAGTACTTC. This codes for CASSLVVEREAQYF.

The chain couples TRBV10-3 to TRBJ2-2; D call uncertain. Deletions cut 0 bases from V and 2 bases from J, with 10 bases between. Germline values: CDR1 ENHRY, CDR2 SYGVKD. CDR3 length: 16 residues. In DNA form, the CDR3 reads TGTGCCATCAGTGAGTCAAGCATTGCTAACACCGGGGAGCTGTTTTTT. Its translation: CAISESSIANTGELFF.

This chain uses TRBV5-1 with TRBJ2-7; D is possibly TRBD1 (6 bases). Germline V gene sequence: CDR1 SGHRS, CDR2 YFSETQ. This CDR3 has 15 amino acids. Between the trimmed V and J ends, which lost 7 bases and 2 bases, there was a span of 19 bases. In DNA form, the CDR3 reads TGCGCCAGCCCGAGGGGGTGGGGGCGGGCCTACGAGCAGTACTTC. It encodes CASPRGWGRAYEQYF.

Notes on this clonotype: A read error may explain this, as a much larger clone is one base away. The chain has TRBV12-5 and TRBJ2-2; D is ambiguous. The V end lost 3 bases, the J end lost 7 bases, and 9 bases lay between the germline ends. This CDR3 has 13 residues. Germline V CDR1 and CDR2: LGHNT, FRNRAP. CDR3 sequence reads: CASGFTEVGELFF. CDR3 DNA sequence: TGTGCTAGTGGTTTCACCGAGGTCGGGGAGCTGTTTTTT.

The table lists this clonotype with many counts. V usage is TRBV7-8 and J usage is TRBJ2-7, with unresolved D. Germline lookup yields CDR1 SGHVS and CDR2 FQNEAQ. The CDR3 spans 15 residues. Trimming cost V 0 bases and J 6 bases, with 15 bases left between them. Here the CDR3 DNA reads TGTGCCAGCAGCTTAGCGCGGAAGGGTGGGTTCGAGCAGTACTTC. This translates into CASSLARKGGFEQYF.

This clonotype was seen at least ten times. The chain is built from TRBV4-1 and TRBJ2-3; 11 bases are shared with TRBD2. The CDR3 consists of 15 residues. V gave up 0 bases and J gave up 7 bases; unmatched junction bases: 3. Germline V gene data show CDR1 as MGHRA and CDR2 as YSYEKL. CDR3 nucleotides: TGCGCCAGCAGCCAAGATACTAGCGGGAGTTATACGCAGTATTTT. It yields the protein CASSQDTSGSYTQYF.

In the case of this clonotype: A read error is possible here, since a much larger clone lies one base away. The chain links TRBV6-2 or TRBV6-3 to TRBJ1-6, with a tentative D call TRBD1 (5 bases). V lost 5 bases, J lost 12 bases, and 14 bases lay in between. The germline V gene encodes CDR1 MNHEY and CDR2 SVGEGT. The CDR3 is 13 residues long. DNA for the CDR3: TGTGCCAGCAGTCACCCTCAGGGTCTACCCCTCCACTTT. Protein product: CASSHPQGLPLHF.

The chain has TRBV6-2 or TRBV6-3 and TRBJ2-3; D is uncertain. The V and J ends lost 5 bases and 2 bases respectively, with 17 bases between them. The CDR3 loop spans 16 amino acids. Looked up from germline, CDR1 is MNHEY and CDR2 is SVGEGT. CDR3 residues: CASSGRRHPITDTQYF. The CDR3 DNA reads as TGTGCCAGCAGTGGTCGGCGACACCCGATCACAGATACGCAGTATTTT.

In its sample, this clonotype was seen a few times. CDR3 in amino acids: CASSLEVRGQVYNSPLHF. The CDR3, as DNA: TGTGCCAGCAGTTTAGAGGTAAGGGGACAAGTCTATAATTCACCCCTCCACTTT. V is TRBV27 and J is TRBJ1-6, with a possible D match to TRBD1 (6 bases). This CDR3 region has 18 residues. Germline V gives CDR1 MNHEY, CDR2 SMNVEV (reference sequence). V was trimmed by 2 bases and J by 3 bases, leaving 17 bases between them.

This clonotype was seen repeatedly, ten times or more. The chain recombines TRBV2 with TRBJ2-7; tentative D call: TRBD2 (6 bases). The germline V and J ends were trimmed by 8 bases and 7 bases, with 18 bases remaining between them. From germline, CDR1 is SNHLY and CDR2 FYNNEI. The CDR3 spans 13 residues. The CDR3 sequence is CASARGPGEEQYF. The DNA of the CDR3 is TGTGCCAGCGCGAGGGGCCCGGGAGAAGAGCAGTACTTC.

This clonotype showed up many times. The chain employs TRBV20-1 and TRBJ2-7; 8 bases are shared with TRBD2. CDR1 is DFQATT and CDR2 is SNEGSKA in the germline V gene (reference sequence). The CDR3 spans 14 residues. J gave up 5 bases and V 3 bases, and 9 bases lay outside the gene matches. The CDR3: CSASRQRELNEQYF. The CDR3 nucleotides read TGCAGTGCTAGTCGTCAGCGGGAGCTCAACGAGCAGTACTTC.

Concerning this clonotype itself: This may stem from a read error, because a much larger clone lies one nucleotide away. The conserved final phenylalanine or tryptophan is absent from the CDR3, which likely points to a read error. No DNA is shown, since the ends of the CDR3 on it are uncertain; the CDR3 is the one TCRdb lists. The chain couples TRBV7-9 to TRBJ2-5. 14 amino acids form the CDR3, both terminal residues included. CDR1 is SEHNR, CDR2 FQNEAQ, per germline (reference sequence). This chain's CDR3 is CASSAIGRNSPQDL.

The chain uses TRBV29-1 and TRBJ2-3; possible D gene TRBD2, 6 bases. This CDR3 comprises 17 residues. CDR1 is SQVTM and CDR2 is ANQGSEA in the germline V gene. V was trimmed by 6 bases and J by 11 bases, leaving 33 bases between them. The CDR3 spells CSVRGVGGASSYNEQYF. In DNA, the CDR3 is TGCAGCGTGAGAGGGGTGGGAGGCGCGAGCTCCTACAATGAGCAGTATTTT.